The sample holds one count of the clone carrying this T cell receptor (beta chain). The CDR3 runs 16 residues. The trim removed 4 bases at V and 4 bases at J, leaving 6 bases unmatched. CDR1 and CDR2 from the germline V gene are SGHTA and FQGNSA. This sample is drawn from a study of blood T cell repertoires in COVID-19. This table comes from immunoSEQ multiplex PCR, and its TCRdb copy is limited to in-frame clones, with some not included. In the table there are 55,000 to 75,000 clones, nearly 90% of which are singletons. The source is a man in his 60s with acute or convalescent COVID-19. The chain recombines TRBV7-2 with TRBJ2-1, with TRBD2 identical over 11 bases. The sequenced sample was peripheral blood. The CDR3 bases are TGTGCCAGCAGCTCTTCCGGGACTAGCGGTTACAATGAGCAGTTCTTC. The encoded protein is CASSSSGTSGYNEQFF. Using reference TRBV7-2 and TRBJ2-1 for the parts outside the CDR3, the full variable domain is GAGVSQSPSNKVTEKGKDVELRCDPISGHTALYWYRQSLGQGLEFLIYFQGNSAPDKSGLPSDRFSAERTGGSVSTLTIQRTQQEDSAVYLCASSSSGTSGYNEQFFGPGTRLTVL.